This T cell receptor beta chain originates from a study of blood T cells in healthy people across ages. Study results and limitations: TCR beta diversity correlated strongly with naive T cell percentage.

PCR was performed a second time for about 7 to 12 cycles using a sample-barcoded 5' primer and a J-beta primer mix. Every molecule of cDNA carried a tag from a template-switch adaptor with 12 random nucleotides. TCRdb analysed the 5' RACE reads with MiXCR anew, one entry per CDR3 protein. The sample consists of 1.8 million or so distinct CDR3 sequences, approximately 40% of them appearing once. The CDR3 sequence is 13 residues long. Germline V gives CDR1 MGHRA, CDR2 YSYEKL. With 6 bases removed from V and 0 bases from J, the gap between germline ends came to 8 bases. This clonotype was seen repeatedly, ten times or more. The antigen is not known.

Sequencing was done on a sample of blood. The chain links TRBV4-1 to TRBJ1-1; a weak D match, TRBD1 (5 bases). The TCR was taken from a human donor in good health. CDR3 DNA: TGCGCCAGCAGACAGGAGATGAACACTGAAGCTTTCTTT. The encoded protein is CASRQEMNTEAFF.